These T cell receptor beta chains were read from a single sample in a study of blood T cell repertoires in COVID-19. Libraries were prepared by immunoSEQ multiplex PCR; TCRdb keeps only in-frame clonotypes and omits some of them. Here the sample spans approximately 180,000 clones, over 65% being singletons. The sequenced sample consisted of peripheral blood. The receptors shown here come from a person aged 65-85 years with COVID-19, enrolled during active disease. CDR3s include the opening cysteine and the closing phenylalanine or tryptophan. Each record gives: V gene, D gene, clone size, J gene, CDR3 DNA, CDR3 protein. A D gene is named only where the DNA matches it firmly. Clone sizes are given selectively: once, few, many, or a class where the clone is expanded.

TRBV7-3	TRBD2	.	TRBJ2-1	TGTGCCAGCAGTCCTAGGGCTAGCGGGATAAGAAACAATGAGCAGTTCTTC	CASSPRASGIRNNEQFF
TRBV12-2	.	.	TRBJ2-3	TGTGCAAGTCGCTTCTACTCCCGGGACAGGGATCGTACAGATACGCAGTATTTT	CASRFYSRDRDRTDTQYF
TRBV19	.	.	TRBJ2-2	TGTGCCAGTAGTATAGGAGGGATCCCCACCGGGGAGCTGTTTTTT	CASSIGGIPTGELFF
TRBV7-6	TRBD2	.	TRBJ2-5	TGTGCCAGCAGCTTGTATAGCGGGGGACAAGAGACCCAGTACTTC	CASSLYSGGQETQYF
TRBV19	TRBD1	.	TRBJ1-2	TGTGCCAGTAGTCATCGGCAGGGGGCTCGAGGCTACACCTTC	CASSHRQGARGYTF
TRBV6-2/TRBV6-3	TRBD2	.	TRBJ2-3	TGTGCCAGCAGTTACCCGCCGGAACGACTAGCGGGATTCGTAGATACGCAGTATTTT	CASSYPPERLAGFVDTQYF
TRBV11-2	.	.	TRBJ1-6	TGTGCCAGCAGCCTTATAAATTCACCCCTCCACTTT	CASSLINSPLHF
TRBV6-1	.	.	TRBJ2-2	TGTGCCAGCAGTGAAGACGGGGGAACCGGGGAGCTGTTTTTT	CASSEDGGTGELFF
TRBV5-1	TRBD1	.	TRBJ1-1	TGCGCCAGCAGCACCTCCGGGACAGGGGGCACTGAAGCTTTCTTT	CASSTSGTGGTEAFF
TRBV5-4	TRBD2	.	TRBJ2-2	TGTGCCAGCAGCTTGGCCAGCGGGATTAGCGGGGAGCTGTTTTTT	CASSLASGISGELFF
TRBV5-1	TRBD1	.	TRBJ1-1	TGCGCCAGCAGCGTCAACCGGGACAGCAACACTGAAGCTTTCTTT	CASSVNRDSNTEAFF
TRBV5-1	.	.	TRBJ2-5	TGCGCCAGCAGCTATACCGGGACAAGCCGGGAGACCCAGTACTTC	CASSYTGTSRETQYF
TRBV25-1	.	.	TRBJ1-1	TGTGCCAGCAGGAGGGGAGGTCATGGTGAAGCTTTCTTT	CASRRGGHGEAFF
TRBV28	.	.	TRBJ1-5	TGTGCCAGCAGTTCCCCACCTGAGCAGCCCCAGCATTTT	CASSSPPEQPQHF
TRBV4-3	TRBD2	.	TRBJ2-5	TGCGCCAGCAGCCAACCCTTACTAGCGGGAGGGCCTTTGGGTGAGACCCAGTACTTC	CASSQPLLAGGPLGETQYF
TRBV7-2	.	.	TRBJ2-7	TGTGCCAGCAGCCCGCGGACCGCCCGGGGCTCCTACGAGCAGTACTTC	CASSPRTARGSYEQYF
TRBV19	TRBD2	few	TRBJ2-7	TGTGCCAGTAGTATAAAGGGACTAGCCACAGTTTTCCCCTCCGTGCAGTACTTC	CASSIKGLATVFPSVQYF
TRBV7-7	.	.	TRBJ2-2	TGTGCCAGCAGCGTAGGGGGCGCGGGGAGCACCGGGGAGCTGTTTTTT	CASSVGGAGSTGELFF
TRBV29-1	.	.	TRBJ2-7	TGCAGCGTTGCAGGCCAGCAGGGGAGATACGAGCAGTACTTC	CSVAGQQGRYEQYF
TRBV29-1	TRBD2	.	TRBJ2-5	TGCAGCGTTGATGGAGGGCGGGCTAGCGGGCGTACGGAGGAGACCCAGTACTTC	CSVDGGRASGRTEETQYF
TRBV15	.	.	TRBJ2-2	TGTGCCACCAGTGAGACATCCACCGGGGAGCTGTTTTTT	CATSETSTGELFF
TRBV5-1	.	.	TRBJ1-5	TGCGCCAGCATTATCGAGGCTGACCTAGGGCCCCAGCATTTT	CASIIEADLGPQHF
TRBV4-2	TRBD1	.	TRBJ1-2	TGTGCCAGCAGCCAAGACATAGGGGCAGGGGGGAACTATGGCTACACCTTC	CASSQDIGAGGNYGYTF
TRBV7-3	TRBD2	few	TRBJ2-1	TGTGCCAGCAGCTTAACGGGAGGGAGGGCCTACAATGAGCAGTTCTTC	CASSLTGGRAYNEQFF
TRBV20-1	.	.	TRBJ2-3	TGCAGTGCTAGTTTCCGGGAGCGAAGCACAGATACGCAGTATTTT	CSASFRERSTDTQYF
TRBV28	.	.	TRBJ2-7	TGTGCCAGCAGTCTCTATGGACTCGACGAGCAGTACTTC	CASSLYGLDEQYF
TRBV12-3/TRBV12-4	.	.	TRBJ2-1	TGTGCCAGCAGTTTAGTAGTTCGGGGTGAGCAGTTCTTC	CASSLVVRGEQFF
TRBV5-8	TRBD1	.	TRBJ2-2	TGTGCCAGCAGCTGGAGACAGGGGGCCGGGGAGCTGTTTTTT	CASSWRQGAGELFF
TRBV19	TRBD1	.	TRBJ1-5	TGTGCCAGTAGTAGGACAGGGTCCTATCAGCCCCAGCATTTT	CASSRTGSYQPQHF
TRBV28	.	.	TRBJ2-3	TGTGCCAGCAGTTTACATCCAGATACGCAGTATTTT	CASSLHPDTQYF
TRBV7-2	TRBD2	.	TRBJ2-1	TGTGCCAGCAGCATCAGACTAGCGGGAGGCGGTGAGCAGTTCTTC	CASSIRLAGGGEQFF
TRBV6-5	.	.	TRBJ1-4	TGTGCCAGCAGCCTCACCTCCCAGGAAAAACTGTTTTTT	CASSLTSQEKLFF
TRBV18	.	.	TRBJ2-1	TGTGCCAGCTCACCAGGACAGCGAAGCTCCTACAATGAGCAGTTCTTC	CASSPGQRSSYNEQFF
TRBV7-9	TRBD1	.	TRBJ2-5	TGTGCCAGCAGCCTTCGACAGGGGGTTGAAGAGACCCAGTACTTC	CASSLRQGVEETQYF
TRBV7-8	TRBD2	.	TRBJ2-2	TGTGCCAGCAGCAATCTCGCGGGGGGGCCTAGTACCGGGGAGCTGTTTTTT	CASSNLAGGPSTGELFF
TRBV19	.	.	TRBJ2-2	TGTGCCAGTACGGAGACCGGGGAGCTGTTTTTT	CASTETGELFF
TRBV28	.	.	TRBJ2-5	TGTGCCAGCAGCGCGCCTCAAGAGACCCAGTACTTC	CASSAPQETQYF
TRBV9	TRBD1	.	TRBJ1-6	TGTGCCAGCAGCGTAGGTGAGGGGGCAAATTCACCCCTCCACTTT	CASSVGEGANSPLHF
TRBV5-5	TRBD1	.	TRBJ1-1	TGTGCCAGCAGCGCCCACCCCTACAGGGGGCTCACTGAAGCTTTCTTT	CASSAHPYRGLTEAFF
TRBV18	.	.	TRBJ1-5	TGTGCCAGCTCACCACTACAGACCAATCAGCCCCAGCATTTT	CASSPLQTNQPQHF
TRBV5-4	.	.	TRBJ1-1	TGTGCCAGCAGCTTGGGTGCAGGGCCGACTTTCTTT	CASSLGAGPTFF
TRBV4-1	TRBD1	once	TRBJ2-7	TGCGCCAGCAGCCAAGTAGGGGGCGGAAACTACGAGCAGTACTTC	CASSQVGGGNYEQYF
TRBV7-9	.	.	TRBJ2-2	TGTGCCAGCAGTCCGAGGCTGAGATCGAACACCGGGGAGCTGTTTTTT	CASSPRLRSNTGELFF
TRBV7-9	TRBD1	.	TRBJ1-6	TGTGCCAGCAGCTCTTACAGAGATACAGGGGGTGGTTCACCCCTCCACTTT	CASSSYRDTGGGSPLHF
TRBV7-9	TRBD2	.	TRBJ2-3	TGTGCCAGCAGCGGCCGCGGGAGTCTTGAGGGCACAGATACGCAGTATTTT	CASSGRGSLEGTDTQYF
TRBV5-1	TRBD1	few	TRBJ1-2	TGCGCCAGCAGCCCCCAGGGGGCAACGGGCTACACCTTC	CASSPQGATGYTF
TRBV7-9	TRBD1	.	TRBJ1-4	TGTGCCAGCAGCTTACAGGGGGCCGGCGAAAAACTGTTTTTT	CASSLQGAGEKLFF
TRBV6-2/TRBV6-3	.	.	TRBJ2-1	TGTGCCAGCAGTTACTCCCTCACTGACAGCTCCTACAATGAGCAGTTCTTC	CASSYSLTDSSYNEQFF
TRBV28	.	.	TRBJ1-5	TGTGCCAGCAAGGGGGGGGCCCCCCCAGGGTATCAGCCCCAGCATTTT	CASKGGAPPGYQPQHF
TRBV30	TRBD1	.	TRBJ1-6	TGTGCCTGGAGTTCGGTGACAGGGGGGGTACCACCCCTCCACTTT	CAWSSVTGGVPPLHF
TRBV28	TRBD1	.	TRBJ1-2	TGTGCCAGCAGTTTACGCTCCCAGACAGGGAGAAAGGGCTATGGCTACACCTTC	CASSLRSQTGRKGYGYTF
TRBV28	TRBD1	.	TRBJ1-3	TGTGCCAGCATAGACAGGGCTGGAAACACCATATATTTT	CASIDRAGNTIYF
TRBV27	TRBD1	once	TRBJ2-1	TGTGCCAGCAGTTTGGACAGGGGTTCCTACAATGAGCAGTTCTTC	CASSLDRGSYNEQFF